This is a list of T cell receptor beta chains from one sample in a study of T-cell reconstitution after alpha-beta-depleted transplantation in children. In TCRdb, the PCR reads were re-called with MiXCR into one record per CDR3 protein. The sample has approximately 91,000 distinct CDR3 sequences; roughly 7.7% are singletons. Sequencing was performed on PBMCs from the stem cell graft donor, taken from the stem cell graft. All receptors derive from a human donor who donated a stem cell graft to a child with congenital amegakaryocytic thrombocytopenia. The CDR3 runs from the conserved cysteine through the conserved F or W. The D gene is left open where the match is weak. A row's size may be missing; if present it is once, few, many or a size class.

CDR3 protein: CSARERTPQETQYF; CDR3 DNA: TGCAGTGCTAGAGAGCGGACCCCTCAAGAGACCCAGTACTTC; D gene: NA; J gene: TRBJ2-5; V gene: TRBV20-1; clone size: many
CDR3 protein: CSATPVQGRTEAFF; CDR3 DNA: TGCAGTGCAACTCCAGTACAGGGACGCACTGAAGCTTTCTTT; D gene: NA; J gene: TRBJ1-1; V gene: TRBV20-1; clone size: many
CDR3 protein: CASSLGPRANNQPQHF; CDR3 DNA: TGCGCCAGCAGCTTGGGTCCCAGGGCGAACAATCAGCCCCAGCATTTT; D gene: NA; J gene: TRBJ1-5; V gene: TRBV5-1; clone size: NA
CDR3 protein: CSVAVAGDGEQFF; CDR3 DNA: TGCAGCGTTGCTGTGGCGGGGGACGGTGAGCAGTTCTTC; D gene: TRBD2; J gene: TRBJ2-1; V gene: TRBV29-1; clone size: many
CDR3 protein: CASSLVGVNYGYTF; CDR3 DNA: TGTGCCAGCAGCTTGGTGGGAGTTAACTATGGCTACACCTTC; D gene: NA; J gene: TRBJ1-2; V gene: TRBV5-6; clone size: many
CDR3 protein: CSAPSTAPYNSPLHF; CDR3 DNA: TGCAGTGCTCCCTCGACAGCTCCTTATAATTCACCCCTCCACTTT; D gene: NA; J gene: TRBJ1-6; V gene: TRBV20-1; clone size: NA
CDR3 protein: CASSQDSGGTREQYF; CDR3 DNA: TGCGCCAGCAGCCAAGATTCTGGGGGCACGCGCGAGCAGTACTTC; D gene: NA; J gene: TRBJ2-7; V gene: TRBV4-3; clone size: few
CDR3 protein: CASSRDLQNTEAFF; CDR3 DNA: TGCGCCAGCAGCCGAGACCTTCAGAACACTGAAGCTTTCTTT; D gene: NA; J gene: TRBJ1-1; V gene: TRBV4-1; clone size: NA
CDR3 protein: CASSFFGQPQHF; CDR3 DNA: TGTGCCAGCAGCTTTTTTGGACAGCCCCAGCATTTT; D gene: NA; J gene: TRBJ1-5; V gene: TRBV7-2; clone size: many
CDR3 protein: CASSLGTRGTEAFF; CDR3 DNA: TGTGCCAGCAGCTTGGGAACACGGGGCACTGAAGCTTTCTTT; D gene: NA; J gene: TRBJ1-1; V gene: TRBV5-4; clone size: many
CDR3 protein: CCAMPPGLAGDWRMYEQFF; CDR3 DNA: TGCTGTGCTATGCCTCCGGGCCTAGCGGGGGACTGGCGTATGTATGAGCAGTTCTTC; D gene: TRBD2; J gene: TRBJ2-1; V gene: TRBV20-1; clone size: once
CDR3 protein: CASSLGTGGSYEQYF; CDR3 DNA: TGTGCCAGCAGCCTTGGGACAGGGGGATCCTACGAGCAGTACTTC; D gene: TRBD1; J gene: TRBJ2-7; V gene: TRBV7-2; clone size: many
CDR3 protein: CATSDRGEGSDEQYF; CDR3 DNA: TGTGCCACCAGTGACAGGGGAGAAGGGAGCGACGAGCAGTACTTC; D gene: NA; J gene: TRBJ2-7; V gene: TRBV24-1; clone size: many
CDR3 protein: CASSPWGPGGVEPQHF; CDR3 DNA: TGTGCCAGCAGCCCCTGGGGACCGGGAGGAGTTGAGCCCCAGCATTTT; D gene: NA; J gene: TRBJ1-5; V gene: TRBV7-2; clone size: few
CDR3 protein: CSVRGRNTGELFF; CDR3 DNA: TGCAGTGTCAGGGGCAGGAACACCGGGGAGCTGTTTTTT; D gene: NA; J gene: TRBJ2-2; V gene: TRBV20-1; clone size: NA
CDR3 protein: CASSQDRSSQGGNEQFF; CDR3 DNA: TGCGCCAGCAGCCAAGATCGGTCCAGCCAGGGGGGTAATGAGCAGTTCTTC; D gene: NA; J gene: TRBJ2-1; V gene: TRBV4-1; clone size: NA
CDR3 protein: CASSDPDRGRFQPQHF; CDR3 DNA: TGCGCCAGCAGTGACCCAGACCGGGGGAGGTTTCAGCCCCAGCATTTT; D gene: NA; J gene: TRBJ1-5; V gene: TRBV10-1; clone size: NA